These T cell receptor beta chains were read from a single sample in a study of blood T cells in healthy people across ages. TCRdb re-called the 5' RACE reads with MiXCR, one entry per CDR3 protein. The sample has about 900,000 distinct CDR3 sequences, about 48% seen once. The sequenced material came from blood. All receptors come from a man under 40 in good health. The CDR3 runs from the conserved cysteine through the conserved F or W. Each record gives: J gene, V gene, clone size, D gene, CDR3 protein, CDR3 DNA. A D gene is named only where the DNA matches it firmly. Clone size appears in some rows only: once, few, many, or a class for an expanded clone.

TRBJ1-2 TRBV6-5 NA NA CASSYTMSGYGYTF TGTGCCAGCAGTTACACGATGAGCGGCTATGGCTACACCTTC
TRBJ2-7 TRBV6-2/TRBV6-3 few NA CASSFRGAEQYF TGTGCCAGCAGTTTCCGAGGGGCCGAGCAGTACTTC
TRBJ2-7 TRBV27 NA NA CASSTSGPYEQYF TGTGCCAGCAGTACATCCGGGCCCTACGAGCAGTACTTC
TRBJ2-5 TRBV4-1 NA TRBD2 CASSPTSGGKETQYF TGCGCCAGCAGCCCGACTAGCGGGGGGAAAGAGACCCAGTACTTC
TRBJ1-2 TRBV28 NA NA CASIPVGEKNGYTF TGTGCCAGCATTCCCGTCGGGGAAAAGAATGGCTACACCTTC
TRBJ2-4 TRBV20-1 NA NA CSARLHAAAKNIQYF TGCAGTGCTAGACTCCACGCGGCGGCCAAAAACATTCAGTACTTC
TRBJ1-1 TRBV7-9 NA NA CASSPDRPLAAFF TGTGCCAGCAGCCCTGACAGACCGCTAGCGGCTTTCTTT
TRBJ1-5 TRBV9 NA TRBD1 CASSEEPGGNQPQHF TGTGCCAGCAGCGAGGAACCAGGGGGGAATCAGCCCCAGCATTTT
TRBJ1-5 TRBV7-2 once NA CANSLRGNQPQHF TGTGCCAACAGCTTAAGGGGCAATCAGCCCCAGCATTTT
TRBJ1-2 TRBV12-3/TRBV12-4 few NA CASSPTARYGYTF TGTGCCAGCAGTCCGACAGCCCGGTATGGCTACACCTTC
TRBJ1-1 TRBV6-2/TRBV6-3 few NA CASSRRENTEAFF TGTGCCAGCAGCCGCAGAGAGAACACTGAAGCTTTCTTT
TRBJ2-5 TRBV7-2 NA NA CAAANSLQETQYF TGTGCCGCTGCGAACTCCTTACAAGAGACCCAGTACTTC
TRBJ1-4 TRBV12-3/TRBV12-4 once NA CASSLSRPLDEKLFF TGTGCCAGCAGTCTCTCCAGGCCCCTGGATGAAAAACTGTTTTTT
TRBJ2-7 TRBV6-6 few NA CASGSSMEGTYEQYF TGTGCCAGCGGTAGCTCAATGGAGGGGACCTACGAGCAGTACTTC
TRBJ1-5 TRBV29-1 few NA CSVGAVNQPQHF TGCAGCGTTGGGGCAGTTAATCAGCCCCAGCATTTT
TRBJ2-3 TRBV28 NA TRBD2 CASSGLGGGRDTQYF TGTGCCAGCAGTGGTCTGGGCGGGGGTAGGGATACGCAGTATTTT
TRBJ1-2 TRBV7-9 once NA CASSSPMGAAFGYTF TGTGCCAGCAGCTCGCCGATGGGGGCAGCTTTTGGCTACACCTTC
TRBJ2-3 TRBV5-1 NA NA CASSSPPQDTQYF TGCGCCAGCAGCTCGCCTCCCCAGGATACGCAGTATTTT
TRBJ2-1 TRBV20-1 NA NA CSAKEPGGAFYNEQFF TGCAGTGCTAAGGAACCCGGGGGCGCCTTCTACAATGAGCAGTTCTTC
TRBJ2-2 TRBV7-2 few TRBD1 CASRPPGQGAIGELFF TGTGCCAGCAGGCCCCCGGGACAGGGGGCGATCGGGGAGCTGTTTTTT
TRBJ2-5 TRBV11-2 NA TRBD2 CASSVTSGVLYQETQYF TGTGCCAGCAGCGTGACTAGCGGGGTACTGTACCAAGAGACCCAGTACTTC
TRBJ2-3 TRBV20-1 few NA CSARDFHTDTQYF TGCAGTGCTCGGGACTTCCACACAGATACGCAGTATTTT
TRBJ2-3 TRBV6-5 few NA CASRTTADTQYF TGTGCCAGCAGGACGACGGCCGATACGCAGTATTTT
TRBJ2-3 TRBV9 NA NA CASSAAVYVGEVTDTQYF TGTGCCAGCAGCGCCGCCGTTTATGTGGGGGAGGTCACAGATACGCAGTATTTT
TRBJ2-7 TRBV29-1 NA NA CSASKGISSYEQYF TGCAGCGCCTCAAAGGGTATCTCCTCCTACGAGCAGTACTTC
TRBJ2-3 TRBV5-1 NA NA CASSAGQITDTQYF TGCGCCAGCAGCGCCGGACAGATCACAGATACGCAGTATTTT
TRBJ1-5 TRBV7-6 NA NA CASSLGSEQPQHF TGTGCCAGCAGCTTAGGTTCTGAGCAGCCCCAGCATTTT
TRBJ1-5 TRBV6-5 NA NA CASSSLSMMASGSNQPQHF TGTGCCAGCAGTTCTCTTAGTATGATGGCCTCGGGTAGCAATCAGCCCCAGCATTTT
TRBJ2-5 TRBV7-9 NA NA CASSFGSGIQYF TGTGCCAGCAGCTTTGGGTCGGGGATCCAGTACTTC
TRBJ2-3 TRBV3-1 few TRBD2 CASSQQVRAGGIRTDTQYF TGTGCCAGCAGCCAGCAGGTTCGAGCGGGGGGGATTCGCACAGATACGCAGTATTTT
TRBJ2-1 TRBV7-2 once TRBD1 CAGSPTGWYEQFF TGTGCCGGCAGCCCGACAGGGTGGTATGAGCAGTTCTTC
TRBJ2-3 TRBV7-7 NA TRBD1 CASSVGTGGTDTQYF TGTGCTAGCAGCGTCGGGACAGGGGGCACAGATACGCAGTATTTT
TRBJ2-2 TRBV28 NA NA CASSLVRDTGELFF TGTGCCAGCAGTTTAGTCCGAGACACCGGGGAGCTGTTTTTT
TRBJ2-1 TRBV2 NA NA CASSEYGDSYNEQFF TGTGCCAGCAGTGAATACGGGGACTCCTACAATGAGCAGTTCTTC
TRBJ2-1 TRBV6-5 NA NA CASSSGYLPDPSSYNEQFF TGTGCCAGCAGTTCAGGCTACCTCCCAGACCCAAGCTCCTACAATGAGCAGTTCTTC
TRBJ1-2 TRBV6-1 many NA CASSEAEVTSYGYTF TGTGCCAGCAGTGAAGCAGAGGTGACCTCCTATGGCTACACCTTC
TRBJ2-1 TRBV20-1 few TRBD2 CSVPGGLAGRKSYNEQFF TGCAGTGTACCCGGAGGACTAGCGGGGAGGAAGTCCTACAATGAGCAGTTCTTC
TRBJ1-2 TRBV18 NA TRBD1 CASSPDRGEYGYTF TGTGCCAGCTCACCGGACAGGGGGGAATATGGCTACACCTTC
TRBJ2-3 TRBV27 NA NA CASSGTGQGGDTQYF TGTGCCAGCAGTGGAACGGGGCAGGGCGGAGATACGCAGTATTTT
TRBJ1-1 TRBV5-6 NA NA CASSLTRTSEAFF TGTGCCAGCAGCTTAACAAGGACATCTGAAGCTTTCTTT
TRBJ2-1 TRBV24-1 NA TRBD2 CATSDRFGNSGVYNEQFF TGTGCCACCAGTGACCGTTTTGGTAATAGCGGGGTGTACAATGAGCAGTTCTTC
TRBJ2-2 TRBV7-3 few NA CASSPQSGATGELFF TGTGCCAGCAGCCCGCAGTCAGGAGCCACCGGGGAGCTGTTTTTT
TRBJ1-2 TRBV6-5 NA NA CASSLTYMGGEANYGYTF TGTGCCAGCAGTTTGACGTATATGGGCGGGGAAGCGAACTATGGCTACACCTTC
TRBJ1-6 TRBV9 NA TRBD1 CASSEGQTNSPLHF TGTGCCAGCAGCGAGGGACAGACTAATTCACCCCTCCACTTT
TRBJ2-5 TRBV6-2/TRBV6-3 NA NA CASSYSSRGATQYF TGTGCCAGCAGTTACTCGAGTAGGGGGGCGACCCAGTACTTC
TRBJ2-1 TRBV3-1 NA TRBD2 CASSQEGLAGAYSYNEQFF TGTGCCAGCAGCCAAGAAGGACTAGCGGGAGCGTACTCCTACAATGAGCAGTTCTTC
TRBJ2-3 TRBV27 few TRBD1 CASSFAGTGWADTQYF TGTGCCAGCAGCTTCGCTGGGACAGGGTGGGCAGATACGCAGTATTTT
TRBJ2-1 TRBV6-1 NA TRBD1 CASSEQQGAGNEQFF TGTGCCAGCAGTGAGCAACAGGGGGCTGGGAATGAGCAGTTCTTC
TRBJ1-1 TRBV29-1 few NA CSVERGQLNTEAFF TGCAGCGTAGAGAGAGGACAGCTGAACACTGAAGCTTTCTTT
TRBJ1-2 TRBV27 few TRBD1 CASSPISDRGLWYGYTF TGTGCCAGCAGTCCTATCTCGGACAGGGGGCTGTGGTATGGCTACACCTTC
TRBJ1-5 TRBV12-3/TRBV12-4 few TRBD1 CASSPNRGPNQPQHF TGTGCCAGCAGCCCGAACAGGGGCCCCAATCAGCCCCAGCATTTT
TRBJ2-3 TRBV29-1 NA NA CSVRQGHNTDTQYF TGCAGCGTGAGGCAGGGACACAACACAGATACGCAGTATTTT
TRBJ2-3 TRBV4-3 NA NA CASSQDGPLGTDTQYF TGCGCCAGCAGCCAAGATGGACCGCTGGGCACAGATACGCAGTATTTT
TRBJ2-7 TRBV6-6 NA NA CASSSRQEGIFYEQYF TGTGCCAGCAGCTCCCGGCAGGAGGGAATCTTCTACGAGCAGTACTTC
TRBJ2-5 TRBV27 once NA CASSLGHLFQETQYF TGTGCCAGCAGTTTGGGACACCTCTTCCAAGAGACCCAGTACTTC
TRBJ2-4 TRBV12-3/TRBV12-4 few TRBD2 CASSFSGGVAKNIQYF TGTGCCAGCAGTTTTAGCGGGGGGGTAGCCAAAAACATTCAGTACTTC
TRBJ2-5 TRBV10-3 NA NA CATAWNQQETQYF TGTGCCACCGCTTGGAACCAGCAAGAGACCCAGTACTTC
TRBJ2-5 TRBV20-1 NA TRBD1 CSAATGGRGLVQETQYF TGCAGTGCCGCTACTGGGGGCAGGGGGCTGGTTCAAGAGACCCAGTACTTC
TRBJ2-3 TRBV3-1 NA TRBD1 CASSQDLGTETDTQYF TGTGCCAGCAGCCAAGATCTGGGGACAGAAACAGATACGCAGTATTTT